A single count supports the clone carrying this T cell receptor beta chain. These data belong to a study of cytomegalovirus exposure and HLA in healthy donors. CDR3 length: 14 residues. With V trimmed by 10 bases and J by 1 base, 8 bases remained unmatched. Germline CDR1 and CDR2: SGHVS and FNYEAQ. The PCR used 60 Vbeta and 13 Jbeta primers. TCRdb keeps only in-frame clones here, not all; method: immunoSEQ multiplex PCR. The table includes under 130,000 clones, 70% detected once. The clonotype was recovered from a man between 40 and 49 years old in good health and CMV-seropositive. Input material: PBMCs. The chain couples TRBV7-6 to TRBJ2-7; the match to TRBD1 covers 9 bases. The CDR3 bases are TGTGCCATTCAACAGGGGGCGCAGTCCTACGAGCAGTACTTC. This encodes CAIQQGAQSYEQYF.